This paragraph reports one T cell receptor (beta chain). Its antigen is unknown. The junction departs from the called germline gene at one end, perhaps through a read error. Until they underwent thyroid surgery, no patient had received any treatment. The sample belongs to a study of metastatic and nonmetastatic thyroid tumors. Whole-study context: Repertoires from blood and tumor or nodule tissue of malignant and benign thyroid patients were compared. Study-level points and caveats: The study reportedly found significantly higher TCR beta diversity in malignant thyroid tumors than benign nodules, in blood and tumor.

Original handling: Construction of a distant-metastasis classifier for papillary thyroid cancer relied on CDR3 differences across clinicopathological groups. TCRdb reprocessed the PCR reads via MiXCR. TCRdb, not the original authors, processed these V and J calls. In the table there are roughly 90,000 clones, about 16% of which are singletons. CDR1 MNHEY and CDR2 SMNVEV come from the germline V gene (reference sequence). The CDR3 length is 16 residues. The sequenced sample consisted of blood. The genes are TRBV27 and TRBJ2-1, with a tentative D call TRBD1 (5 bases). The sequence was obtained from a female donor with papillary thyroid cancer or a benign thyroid nodule (not recorded which). Some clones in this sample may be carry-over from other donors' samples. The CDR3 nucleotides are TGTGCCAGCATTTTATCGGCCCAGGGTATGTACAATGAGCAGTTCTTC. Protein: CASILSAQGMYNEQFF.